The source of this T cell receptor beta chain is a study of cytomegalovirus exposure and HLA in healthy donors. Germline CDR1 reads LNHDA; CDR2 reads SQIVND (reference sequence). V dropped 6 bases and J dropped 0 bases, with 8 bases sitting between them. The CDR3 is made up of 13 amino acids. Study-wide findings and caveats: Some 150 TCR beta chains were listed as cytomegalovirus-associated. A prior analysis recorded that most TCR beta V segments were productive about 87% or about 30% of the time. In terms of immune exposure information, only CMV serostatus was available.

With regard to this clone: What it binds is not known.

In the PCR, 60 Vbeta and 13 Jbeta primers were used. Original processing methods: There were about 80 million unique TCR beta chains by a later count, and approximately 10 million of them were shared. This table comes from immunoSEQ multiplex PCR, and its TCRdb copy is limited to in-frame clones, with some not included. D and trimming were read from the DNA, whereas the V and J calls and clone size are those reported in that table. The sample lists some 98,000 clones, around a tenth occurring once. The sequence was obtained from a man aged 45-65 years in good health and CMV-seropositive. J is TRBJ1-1 and V is TRBV19, with D possibly TRBD1 on 5 matching bases. The sequenced sample was PBMCs. The CDR3 DNA reads as TGTGCCAGTAGACAGGATATGAACACTGAAGCTTTCTTT. Protein: CASRQDMNTEAFF.